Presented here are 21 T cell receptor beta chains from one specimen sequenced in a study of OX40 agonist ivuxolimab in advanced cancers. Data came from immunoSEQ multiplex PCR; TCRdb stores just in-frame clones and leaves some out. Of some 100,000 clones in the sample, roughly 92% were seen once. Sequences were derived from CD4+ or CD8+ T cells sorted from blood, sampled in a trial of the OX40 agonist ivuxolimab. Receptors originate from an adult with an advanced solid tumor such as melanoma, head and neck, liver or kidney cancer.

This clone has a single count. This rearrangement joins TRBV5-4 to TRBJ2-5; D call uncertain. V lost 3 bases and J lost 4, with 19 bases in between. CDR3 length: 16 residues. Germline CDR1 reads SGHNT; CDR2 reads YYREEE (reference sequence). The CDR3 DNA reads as TGTGCCAGCAGCTATGCTTCCAGCCAAAACCGAGAGACCCAGTACTTC. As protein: CASSYASSQNRETQYF.

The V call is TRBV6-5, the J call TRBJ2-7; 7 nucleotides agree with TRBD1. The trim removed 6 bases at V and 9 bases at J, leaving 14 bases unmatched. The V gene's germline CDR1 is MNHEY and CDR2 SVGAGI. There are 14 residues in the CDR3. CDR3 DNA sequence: TGTGCCAGCAGCGTGGACTCCGGACAGGCAGGGCAGTACTTC. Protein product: CASSVDSGQAGQYF.

As DNA, the CDR3 is TGTGCCAGCAGCCCCCAAGCGGGAGTCTACGAGCAGTACTTC. Amino acids: CASSPQAGVYEQYF. This rearrangement joins TRBV9 to TRBJ2-7; 8 bases are a match to TRBD2. The CDR3 sequence is 14 residues long. CDR1 SGDLS and CDR2 YYNGEE come from the germline V gene. Trimming removed 4 bases from V and 3 bases from J; junction bases left unmatched: 6.

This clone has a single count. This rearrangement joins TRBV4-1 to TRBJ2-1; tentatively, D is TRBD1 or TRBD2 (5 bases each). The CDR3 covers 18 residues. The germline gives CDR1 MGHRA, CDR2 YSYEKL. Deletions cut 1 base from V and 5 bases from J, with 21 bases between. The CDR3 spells CASSQVAPVRGRDNEQFF. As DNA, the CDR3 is TGCGCCAGCAGCCAAGTTGCCCCCGTGAGGGGCCGGGACAATGAGCAGTTCTTC.

The CDR3 bases are TGTGCCAGCAGCTCTCAGGGGAGCCAGCAGTTCTTC. This encodes CASSSQGSQQFF. The chain combines TRBV7-3 with TRBJ2-1; possible D gene TRBD1, 6 bases. Germline V gene data show CDR1 as SGHTA and CDR2 as FQGTGA. Trimming removed 4 bases from V and 11 bases from J, with 12 bases in between. The CDR3 is 12 residues long.

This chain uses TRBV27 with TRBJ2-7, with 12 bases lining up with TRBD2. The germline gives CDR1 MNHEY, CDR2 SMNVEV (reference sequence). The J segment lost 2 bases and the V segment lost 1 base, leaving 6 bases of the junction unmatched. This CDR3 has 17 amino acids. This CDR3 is CASSLFPTSGGTYEQYF. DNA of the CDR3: TGTGCCAGCAGTTTATTCCCCACTAGCGGGGGGACCTACGAGCAGTACTTC.

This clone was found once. CDR3 residues: CATSLDGTIYNEQFF. The CDR3 DNA sequence: TGTGCCACCAGCTTAGACGGGACTATCTACAATGAGCAGTTCTTC. The V call is TRBV15, the J call TRBJ2-1, with 7 bases identical to TRBD2. After removal of 5 bases from V and 3 bases from J, the junction contained 7 bases not matched to a gene. The CDR3 is made up of 15 amino acids. Germline CDR1 LNHNV, CDR2 YYDKDF (reference sequence). Variable domain in full (rest from reference TRBV15 and TRBJ2-1): DAMVIQNPRYQVTQFGKPVTLSCSQTLNHNVMYWYQQKSSQAPKLLFHYYDKDFNNEADTPDNFQSRRPNTSFCFLDIRSPGLGDTAMYLCATSLDGTIYNEQFFGPGTRLTVL.

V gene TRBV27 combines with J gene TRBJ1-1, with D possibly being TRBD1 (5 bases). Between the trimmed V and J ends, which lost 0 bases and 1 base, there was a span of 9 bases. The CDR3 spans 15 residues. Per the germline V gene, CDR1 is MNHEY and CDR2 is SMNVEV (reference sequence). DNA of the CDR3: TGTGCCAGCAGTTTATCGCCGGGGGGGAACACTGAAGCTTTCTTT. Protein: CASSLSPGGNTEAFF.

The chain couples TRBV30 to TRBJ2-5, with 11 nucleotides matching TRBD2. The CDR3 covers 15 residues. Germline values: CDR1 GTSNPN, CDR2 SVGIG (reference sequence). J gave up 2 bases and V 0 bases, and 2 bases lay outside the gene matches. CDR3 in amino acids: CAWSVASGGQETQYF. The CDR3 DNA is TGTGCCTGGAGTGTGGCTAGCGGGGGGCAAGAGACCCAGTACTTC.

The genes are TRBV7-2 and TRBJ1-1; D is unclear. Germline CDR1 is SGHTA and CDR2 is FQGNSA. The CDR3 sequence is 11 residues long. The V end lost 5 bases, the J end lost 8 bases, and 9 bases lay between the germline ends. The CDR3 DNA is TGTGCCAGCAGCACGCGGATAGAAGCTTTCTTT. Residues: CASSTRIEAFF.

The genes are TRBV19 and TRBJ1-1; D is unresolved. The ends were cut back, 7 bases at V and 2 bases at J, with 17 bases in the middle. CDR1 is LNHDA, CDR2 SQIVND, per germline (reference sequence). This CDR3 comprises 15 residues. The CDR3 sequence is CASNNQYKYNTEAFF. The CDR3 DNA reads TGTGCCAGTAATAACCAATACAAGTATAACACTGAAGCTTTCTTT.

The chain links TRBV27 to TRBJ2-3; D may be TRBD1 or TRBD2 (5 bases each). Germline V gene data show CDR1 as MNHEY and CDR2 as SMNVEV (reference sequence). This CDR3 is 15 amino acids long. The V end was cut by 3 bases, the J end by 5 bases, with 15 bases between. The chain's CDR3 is CASSFRLSGGDTQYF. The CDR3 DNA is TGTGCCAGCAGTTTTAGGCTTTCTGGGGGAGATACGCAGTATTTT.

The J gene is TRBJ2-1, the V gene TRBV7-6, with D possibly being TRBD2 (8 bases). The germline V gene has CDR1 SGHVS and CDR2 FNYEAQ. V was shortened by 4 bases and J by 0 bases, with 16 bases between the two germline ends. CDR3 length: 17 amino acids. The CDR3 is CASSSREDRYSYNEQFF. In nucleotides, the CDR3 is TGTGCCAGCAGCTCGCGGGAGGACAGGTACTCCTACAATGAGCAGTTCTTC.

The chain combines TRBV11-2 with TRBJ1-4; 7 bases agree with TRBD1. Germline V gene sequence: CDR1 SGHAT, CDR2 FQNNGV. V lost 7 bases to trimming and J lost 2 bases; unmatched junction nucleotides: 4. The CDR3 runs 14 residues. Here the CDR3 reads CASTLTGTNEKLFF. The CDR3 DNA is TGTGCCAGCACCCTGACAGGGACTAATGAAAAACTGTTTTTT.

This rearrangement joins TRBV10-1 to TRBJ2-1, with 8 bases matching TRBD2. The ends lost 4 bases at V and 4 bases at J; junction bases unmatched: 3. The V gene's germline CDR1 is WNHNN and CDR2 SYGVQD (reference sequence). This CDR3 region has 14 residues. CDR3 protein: CASSGTSGYNEQFF. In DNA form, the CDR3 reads TGCGCCAGCAGTGGAACTAGCGGTTACAATGAGCAGTTCTTC.

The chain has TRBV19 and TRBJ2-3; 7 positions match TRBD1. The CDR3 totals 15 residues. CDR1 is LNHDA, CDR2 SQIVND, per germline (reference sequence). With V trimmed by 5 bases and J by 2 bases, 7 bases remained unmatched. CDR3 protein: CASSPTGASTDTQYF. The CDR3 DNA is TGTGCCAGTAGTCCCACAGGGGCCTCCACAGATACGCAGTATTTT.

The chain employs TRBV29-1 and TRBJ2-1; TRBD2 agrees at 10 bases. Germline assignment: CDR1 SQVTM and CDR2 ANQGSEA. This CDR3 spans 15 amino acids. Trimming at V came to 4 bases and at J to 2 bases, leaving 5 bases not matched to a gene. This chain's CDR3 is CSVGLAGVTYNEQFF. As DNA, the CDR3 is TGCAGCGTTGGGCTAGCGGGAGTAACCTACAATGAGCAGTTCTTC.

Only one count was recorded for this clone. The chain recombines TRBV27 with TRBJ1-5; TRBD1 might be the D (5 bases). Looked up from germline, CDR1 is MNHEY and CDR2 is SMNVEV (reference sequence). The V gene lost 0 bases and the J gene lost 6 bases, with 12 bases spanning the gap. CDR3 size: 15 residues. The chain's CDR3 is CASSLSGVRSQPQHF. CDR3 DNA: TGTGCCAGCAGTTTATCAGGGGTTAGAAGTCAGCCCCAGCATTTT.

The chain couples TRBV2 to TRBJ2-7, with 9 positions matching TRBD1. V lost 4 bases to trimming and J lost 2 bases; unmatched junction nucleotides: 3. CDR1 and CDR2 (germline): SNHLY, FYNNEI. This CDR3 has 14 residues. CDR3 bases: TGTGCCAGCAGTGGCCGGGACAGGGCCTACGAGCAGTACTTC. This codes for CASSGRDRAYEQYF.

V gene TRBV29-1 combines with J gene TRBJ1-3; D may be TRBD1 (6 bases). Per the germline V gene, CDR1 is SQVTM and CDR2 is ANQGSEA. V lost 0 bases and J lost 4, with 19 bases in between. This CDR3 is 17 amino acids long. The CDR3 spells CSVEDSEETGPGNTIYF. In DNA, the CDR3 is TGCAGCGTTGAAGACTCAGAAGAAACAGGGCCCGGAAACACCATATATTTT.

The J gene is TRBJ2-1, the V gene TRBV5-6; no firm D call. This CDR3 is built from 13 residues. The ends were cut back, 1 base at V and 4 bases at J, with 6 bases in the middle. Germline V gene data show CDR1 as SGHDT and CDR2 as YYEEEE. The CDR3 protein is CASSLSGYNEQFF. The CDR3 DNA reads TGTGCCAGCAGCTTGTCTGGGTACAATGAGCAGTTCTTC.